The 4 T cell receptor beta chains below were found in one sample sequenced in a study of blood T cell repertoires in COVID-19. The repertoire was sequenced with immunoSEQ multiplex PCR; TCRdb's copy has only in-frame clones and lacks some. Of around 280,000 clones in the sample, about 90% were seen once. The sequencing sample was made of peripheral blood. These receptors originate from a woman in her forties or fifties who had recovered from COVID-19.

CDR3 in amino acids: CSARDFTEAFF. The CDR3 nucleotides are TGCAGTGCTAGAGACTTCACTGAAGCTTTCTTT. The chain has TRBV20-1 and TRBJ1-1; D remains ambiguous. This CDR3 has 11 amino acids. The V and J ends lost 0 bases and 4 bases respectively, with 3 bases between them. Germline CDR1 is DFQATT and CDR2 is SNEGSKA (reference sequence).

The rearrangement uses TRBV24-1 and TRBJ2-1; 11 nucleotides agree with TRBD2. The junction had 15 bases not matched to a gene; V was cut back by 2 bases and J by 4 bases. Germline V gives CDR1 KGHDR, CDR2 SFDVKD. The length of the CDR3 is 20 residues. CDR3 residues: CATSDSQPPTTSGKYNEQFF. The CDR3 coding sequence is TGTGCCACCAGTGATTCCCAACCACCGACGACTAGCGGGAAATACAATGAGCAGTTCTTC.

The J gene is TRBJ1-2, the V gene TRBV29-1, with a possible D match to TRBD1 (6 bases). Trimming stripped 6 bases from V and 0 bases from J, with 11 bases between. The CDR3 runs to 13 residues. Germline values: CDR1 SQVTM, CDR2 ANQGSEA. CDR3 DNA sequence: TGCAGCGTGCCCGGACAGTCTAACTATGGCTACACCTTC. Translating gives CSVPGQSNYGYTF.

V usage is TRBV3-1 (or the pseudogene TRBV3-2) and J usage is TRBJ2-6; 7 nucleotides line up with TRBD1. V shed 5 bases and J 0 bases; nucleotides not matched to a gene: 7. CDR3 length: 17 amino acids. Germline lookup yields CDR1 LGHDT and CDR2 YNNKEL (reference sequence). For the CDR3, the DNA is TGTGCCAGCAGCTCAGGGGGTTGGGGCTCTGGGGCCAACGTCCTGACTTTC. This sequence encodes CASSSGGWGSGANVLTF.